The sequence of this T cell receptor (beta chain) was determined in a study of cytomegalovirus exposure and HLA in healthy donors. About the research overall: Of all 380 or so donors who were genotyped, 75% to 85% belonged to the Caucasian-associated ancestry cluster.

Notes on this clone: The target antigen is unknown.

The PCR employed 60 Vbeta primers together with 13 Jbeta primers. Assay: immunoSEQ multiplex PCR; the TCRdb copy retains only in-frame clones and omits some. The top ten hold less than 2% of the sample, which has 160,000 or so clones, 70% to 80% seen once. Study-level results: As was reported, the HLA-A and HLA-B alleles of most subjects were accurately predicted from TCR beta sequences.

Germline-derived CDR1 and CDR2 are SNHLY and FYNNEI. The CDR3 has 17 amino acids. The V segment lost 6 bases and the J segment 0 bases; nucleotides outside the gene matches: 9. Sequencing was done on a sample of PBMCs. The gene calls are TRBV2 and TRBJ1-5, with 9 bases aligning to TRBD1. The TCR originated in a man aged 40-50 years in good health and CMV-seronegative. CDR3: CASRPGQGLISNQPQHF. CDR3 nucleotide sequence: TGTGCCAGCAGGCCGGGACAGGGCCTCATTAGCAATCAGCCCCAGCATTTT.